Presented here are 17 T cell receptor beta chains from one specimen sequenced in a study of T cell responses to AZD1222 COVID-19 vaccine. The data were produced by immunoSEQ multiplex PCR, yet TCRdb's version contains in-frame clones alone and is incomplete. This sample has 120,000 or so clones, with 75% to 90% found just once. The specimen was peripheral blood, collected on day 0 of AZD1222 vaccination. The receptor set was obtained from an adult in good health.

This rearrangement joins TRBV29-1 to TRBJ1-4; D ambiguous. The CDR3 length is 13 residues. The germline CDR1 and CDR2 sequences are SQVTM and ANQGSEA. Trimming took 5 bases from V and 1 from J, leaving 8 bases between them. CDR3: CSVWEGTNEKLFF. In DNA, the CDR3 is TGCAGCGTTTGGGAGGGAACTAATGAAAAACTGTTTTTT. Full variable domain (outside the CDR3, taken from reference TRBV29-1 and TRBJ1-4): SAVISQKPSRDICQRGTSLTIQCQVDSQVTMMFWYRQQPGQSLTLIATANQGSEATYESGFVIDKFPISRPNLTFSTLTVSNMSPEDSSIYLCSVWEGTNEKLFFGSGTQLSVL.

In regard to this clone: Other DNA sequences in the sample encode the same CDR3. This chain links TRBV28 with TRBJ1-5, with unresolved D. The germline gives CDR1 MDHEN, CDR2 SYDVKM. With 1 base removed from V and 1 base from J, the gap between germline ends came to 5 bases. CDR3 size: 14 residues. In nucleotides, the CDR3 is TGTGCCAGCAGTTTATCCGGGAGCAATCAGCCCCAGCATTTT. Residues: CASSLSGSNQPQHF.

The rearrangement links TRBV4-1 to TRBJ1-1; no reliable D call. V was pared by 3 bases and J by 4 bases, with 15 bases between. Germline values: CDR1 MGHRA, CDR2 YSYEKL. The CDR3 is made up of 15 amino acids. The CDR3 is CASSHPGGRGTEAFF. CDR3 coding DNA: TGCGCCAGCAGCCATCCGGGAGGCCGCGGCACTGAAGCTTTCTTT.

V is TRBV18 and J is TRBJ1-2, with D uncertain. Per germline, CDR1 KGHSH and CDR2 LQKENI. V was cut by 2 bases and J by 6 bases, with 10 bases left in between. This CDR3 region has 13 residues. DNA for the CDR3: TGTGCCAGCTCACCATTAAAGGAGAATGGCTACACCTTC. Translating gives CASSPLKENGYTF.

The V gene is TRBV18, the J gene TRBJ1-2; unclear D gene. Trimming removed 1 base at V and 13 bases at J, with 10 bases between. The CDR3 loop spans 11 amino acids. CDR1 and CDR2 from the germline V gene are KGHSH and LQKENI. The CDR3: CASSPRAVSTF. DNA for the CDR3: TGTGCCAGCTCACCACGGGCGGTGAGCACCTTC.

V and J are TRBV5-1 and TRBJ2-3, with 10 bases matching TRBD2. This CDR3 region has 14 residues. CDR1 is SGHRS, CDR2 YFSETQ, per germline. Losses at the gene ends were 0 bases for V and 6 bases for J; bases not matched to a gene: 1. The CDR3 loop reads CASSLGGLADTQYF. Written as DNA, the CDR3 is TGCGCCAGCAGCTTGGGGGGACTAGCGGATACGCAGTATTTT.

The chain recombines TRBV7-2 with TRBJ1-2, with D tentatively TRBD1 (6 bases). The V end was cut by 2 bases, the J end by 8 bases, with 9 bases between. Germline CDR1 and CDR2: SGHTA and FQGNSA. The CDR3 extends over 12 amino acids. DNA for the CDR3: TGTGCCAGCAGCTTAAGGGGGGTCGGCTACACCTTC. This translates into CASSLRGVGYTF. The variable domain in full, with the rest retrieved from reference TRBV7-2 and TRBJ1-2, is GAGVSQSPSNKVTEKGKDVELRCDPISGHTALYWYRQSLGQGLEFLIYFQGNSAPDKSGLPSDRFSAERTGGSVSTLTIQRTQQEDSAVYLCASSLRGVGYTFGSGTRLTVV.

The gene calls are TRBV19 and TRBJ1-2, with TRBD1 identical over 7 bases. V lost 4 bases, J lost 8 bases, and 7 bases stayed unmatched. This CDR3 has 13 amino acids. CDR1 LNHDA and CDR2 SQIVND come from the germline V gene (reference sequence). The CDR3 region has the DNA TGTGCCAGTAGTAAGGACAGGATTGGCGGCTACACCTTC. This encodes CASSKDRIGGYTF.

The V and J genes are TRBV7-9 and TRBJ1-1; D is unclear. V shed 6 bases and J shed 2 bases, with 4 bases lying between them. This CDR3 spans 11 amino acids. Germline loops: CDR1 SEHNR, CDR2 FQNEAQ (reference sequence). CDR3 in DNA: TGTGCCAGCAGTCGTAACACTGAAGCTTTCTTT. Translation gives CASSRNTEAFF. The full variable domain, in which reference TRBV7-9 and TRBJ1-1 provide the parts outside the CDR3, is DTGVSQNPRHKITKRGQNVTFRCDPISEHNRLYWYRQTLGQGPEFLTYFQNEAQLEKSRLLSDRFSAERPKGSFSTLEIQRTEQGDSAMYLCASSRNTEAFFGQGTRLTVV.

A single count supports this clone. The chain employs TRBV7-9 and TRBJ2-1; possibly TRBD1 for D (5 bases). V lost 5 bases to trimming and J lost 5 bases, with 19 bases between them. Germline lookup yields CDR1 SEHNR and CDR2 FQNEAQ (reference sequence). The CDR3 loop spans 16 amino acids. The CDR3 sequence: CASSPQVTVAHNEQFF. The DNA of the CDR3 is TGTGCCAGCAGCCCACAGGTGACAGTTGCCCACAATGAGCAGTTCTTC.

J is TRBJ1-6 and V is TRBV5-1; 8 nucleotides agree with TRBD1. The germline gives CDR1 SGHRS, CDR2 YFSETQ. The CDR3 has 17 residues. J lost 8 bases, V lost 4 bases, and 14 bases had no gene match. The CDR3 region is CASSPWTGRRGDSPLHF. The CDR3 DNA is TGCGCCAGCAGCCCCTGGACAGGGAGACGAGGTGATTCACCCCTCCACTTT. Using reference TRBV5-1 and TRBJ1-6 for the parts outside the CDR3, the full variable domain is KAGVTQTPRYLIKTRGQQVTLSCSPISGHRSVSWYQQTPGQGLQFLFEYFSETQRNKGNFPGRFSGRQFSNSRSEMNVSTLELGDSALYLCASSPWTGRRGDSPLHFGNGTRLTVT.

V gene TRBV4-1 combines with J gene TRBJ2-7; D might be TRBD1 or TRBD2, each matching 5 bases. With 4 bases removed from V and 4 bases from J, the gap between germline ends came to 23 bases. CDR1 MGHRA and CDR2 YSYEKL come from the germline V gene. The length of the CDR3 is 17 residues. Here the CDR3 reads CASSPQDGAGSGYEQYF. CDR3 nucleotides: TGCGCCAGCAGCCCTCAAGACGGGGCAGGGTCCGGTTACGAGCAGTACTTC.

The V call is TRBV29-1, the J call TRBJ1-2; D unresolved. Germline CDR1 is SQVTM and CDR2 is ANQGSEA. Trimming took 6 bases from V and 8 from J, leaving 10 bases between them. The CDR3 totals 10 residues. The CDR3 spells CSVTGGGYTF. The DNA of the CDR3 is TGCAGCGTAACGGGAGGGGGCTACACCTTC.

The chain has TRBV9 and TRBJ2-7, with D perhaps TRBD1 or TRBD2 (5 bases each). This CDR3 is 14 amino acids long. Germline lookup yields CDR1 SGDLS and CDR2 YYNGEE. V lost 3 bases and J lost 5, with 15 bases in between. The CDR3 spells CASSAHARGDEQYF. Written as DNA, the CDR3 is TGTGCCAGCAGCGCGCACGCACGGGGCGACGAGCAGTACTTC.

The gene calls are TRBV5-6 and TRBJ2-5, with D unresolved. Trimming stripped 2 bases from V and 1 base from J, with 12 bases between. The V gene's germline CDR1 is SGHDT and CDR2 YYEEEE. This CDR3 contains 15 residues. The CDR3 region is CASSLVRVSQETQYF. The CDR3, as DNA: TGTGCCAGCAGCTTAGTAAGGGTTTCCCAAGAGACCCAGTACTTC.

The chain employs TRBV7-9 and TRBJ1-2; TRBD1 aligns across 7 bases. J gave up 10 bases and V 2 bases, and 19 bases lay outside the gene matches. CDR3 length: 17 amino acids. Looked up from germline, CDR1 is SEHNR and CDR2 is FQNEAQ (reference sequence). The DNA of the CDR3 is TGTGCCAGCAGCTTACTGGGCGACAGGGCGGGCTCTCGGGACTACACCTTC. It codes for CASSLLGDRAGSRDYTF.

The chain combines TRBV7-2 with TRBJ1-5; D is possibly TRBD1 (5 bases). Per germline, CDR1 SGHTA and CDR2 FQGNSA. V was cut by 5 bases and J by 6 bases, with 14 bases left in between. The CDR3 is 14 residues long. CDR3 sequence (DNA): TGTGCCAGCAGCCTCGGGGGGTTCGGTCAGCCCCAGCATTTT. Amino acid sequence: CASSLGGFGQPQHF.